Below, 15 T cell receptor beta chains from the same sample are listed, as sequenced in a study of blood T cell repertoires in COVID-19. Only in-frame clones appear in the TCRdb table, and some are missing; sequencing was by immunoSEQ multiplex PCR. In the table there are hundreds of thousands of clones, about nine tenths of which are singletons. Sequenced sample: peripheral blood. These receptors were taken from a man in his late teens or twenties with active or convalescent COVID-19.

The chain recombines TRBV7-2 with TRBJ2-7; D possibly corresponds to TRBD1 (6 bases). Looked up from germline, CDR1 is SGHTA and CDR2 is FQGNSA. Between the trimmed V and J ends, which lost 4 bases and 0 bases, there was a span of 10 bases. The CDR3 has 14 amino acids. The CDR3 reads CASSSDRFSYEQYF. The DNA for the CDR3 is TGTGCCAGCAGCTCCGACAGGTTCTCCTACGAGCAGTACTTC.

J is TRBJ1-2 and V is TRBV5-4; the D is unclear. The germline V gene has CDR1 SGHNT and CDR2 YYREEE (reference sequence). V dropped 4 bases and J dropped 6 bases, with 16 bases sitting between them. The CDR3 loop spans 14 amino acids. The CDR3: CASSALGSGDGYTF. CDR3 in DNA: TGTGCCAGCAGCGCGCTAGGGAGCGGGGATGGCTACACCTTC.

The chain links TRBV6-5 to TRBJ1-1; weak D call: TRBD1 (6 bases). Germline-derived CDR1 and CDR2 are MNHEY and SVGAGI. Trimming pared 1 base from V and 1 base from J, leaving 13 bases between. The CDR3 loop spans 16 amino acids. CDR3 nucleotides: TGTGCCAGCAGTTACTTGCCGGGGGGGCCGAACACTGAAGCTTTCTTT. Translated, it gives CASSYLPGGPNTEAFF.

The chain joins TRBV11-2 to TRBJ1-1; no definite D call. V lost 2 bases and J lost 8, with 12 bases in between. Germline CDR1 reads SGHAT; CDR2 reads FQNNGV. This CDR3 has 13 amino acids. Here the CDR3 DNA reads TGTGCCAGCAGCTTATCTCGCGCAAGCGAAGCTTTCTTT. It codes for CASSLSRASEAFF. The full variable domain, completed using reference TRBV11-2 and TRBJ1-1, is EAGVAQSPRYKIIEKRQSVAFWCNPISGHATLYWYQQILGQGPKLLIQFQNNGVVDDSQLPKDRFSAERLKGVDSTLKIQPAKLEDSAVYLCASSLSRASEAFFGQGTRLTVV.

V usage is TRBV5-1 and J usage is TRBJ1-3; TRBD1 matches 8 bases. The CDR3 runs 15 residues. V lost 6 bases, J lost 0 bases, and 5 bases stayed unmatched. Looked up from germline, CDR1 is SGHRS and CDR2 is YFSETQ. CDR3 in DNA: TGCGCCAGCACCCCAACAGGGGGCTCTGGAAACACCATATATTTT. It codes for CASTPTGGSGNTIYF.

Only one count was recorded for this clone. V and J are TRBV7-6 and TRBJ2-1, with D perhaps TRBD1 (8 bases). The germline V gene has CDR1 SGHVS and CDR2 FNYEAQ. CDR3 length: 16 amino acids. Trimming removed 4 bases from V and 9 bases from J, with 22 bases in between. The CDR3 nucleotides read TGTGCCAGCAGCTCCTATCTAGCGGACACAGGGGGTGAGCAGTTCTTC. Protein: CASSSYLADTGGEQFF.

V is TRBV5-8 and J is TRBJ2-5, with 14 bases aligning to TRBD2. The CDR3 sequence is 16 residues long. V gave up 4 bases and J gave up 2 bases; unmatched junction bases: 4. Per germline, CDR1 SGHTS and CDR2 YDEGEE. CDR3 in amino acids: CASSTGTSGSQETQYF. CDR3 nucleotide sequence: TGTGCCAGCAGCACCGGGACTAGCGGGAGTCAAGAGACCCAGTACTTC.

This chain connects TRBV10-2 to TRBJ1-4; possible D gene TRBD1, 6 bases. Germline-derived CDR1 and CDR2 are WSHSY and SAAADI. The CDR3 contains 17 residues. Trimming left V 4 bases short and J 8 bases short, with 23 bases between. This chain's CDR3 is CASSGPTGSGDREKLFF. The CDR3 DNA reads TGCGCCAGCAGTGGACCAACAGGGAGCGGGGATAGAGAAAAACTGTTTTTT.

This chain links TRBV6-2 or TRBV6-3 with TRBJ1-2; no definite D call. In germline, CDR1 is MNHEY, CDR2 SVGEGT. The CDR3 has 14 residues. Trimming took off 2 bases at V and 1 base at J, with 8 bases between the two ends. CDR3 in DNA: TGTGCCAGCAGTTACAGTGGGAGTAACTATGGCTACACCTTC. Protein sequence: CASSYSGSNYGYTF.

The rearrangement uses TRBV7-2 and TRBJ1-3, with 8 nucleotides matching TRBD1. Trimming removed 0 bases from V and 3 bases from J; junction bases left unmatched: 7. CDR1 and CDR2 (germline): SGHTA, FQGNSA. This CDR3 contains 17 residues. The CDR3 bases are TGTGCCAGCAGCTTAGCCCCACAGGGGGGTTATGGAAACACCATATATTTT. Translating it yields CASSLAPQGGYGNTIYF.

The chain joins TRBV18 to TRBJ2-2; possible D gene TRBD1, 6 bases. V dropped 2 bases and J dropped 0 bases, with 10 bases sitting between them. CDR3 length equals 16 residues. Per germline, CDR1 KGHSH and CDR2 LQKENI. CDR3 nucleotides: TGTGCCAGCTCACCAACCGGGACAACGAACACCGGGGAGCTGTTTTTT. Protein product: CASSPTGTTNTGELFF.

V and J are TRBV4-3 and TRBJ2-7; tentatively, D is TRBD1 (6 bases). Trimming shortened V by 2 bases and J by 2 bases, and 25 bases separated the two germline ends. The CDR3 covers 19 residues. CDR1 is LGHNA, CDR2 YSLEER, per germline. The CDR3 coding sequence is TGCGCCAGCAGCCAACGGGTAATGGGGCGGACAGACATTCCCTACGAGCAGTACTTC. As protein: CASSQRVMGRTDIPYEQYF.

The rearrangement links TRBV19 to TRBJ2-1; 9 nucleotides align to TRBD2. Germline trimming cut 3 bases from V and 3 bases from J; bases unmatched to any gene: 6. The CDR3 length is 16 residues. Germline V gives CDR1 LNHDA, CDR2 SQIVND (reference sequence). CDR3 bases: TGTGCCAGTAGTATCCGCCTAGCGGGGCTCTACAATGAGCAGTTCTTC. Protein sequence: CASSIRLAGLYNEQFF.

The chain couples TRBV4-1 to TRBJ2-4, with 13 nucleotides matching TRBD2. V shed 0 bases and J 8 bases; nucleotides not matched to a gene: 4. The CDR3 runs to 16 residues. The V gene's germline CDR1 is MGHRA and CDR2 YSYEKL. The CDR3 DNA is TGCGCCAGCAGCCAAGAACTAGCGGGAGGGAGTGACATTCAGTACTTC. This encodes CASSQELAGGSDIQYF.

This clone occurred once. The chain links TRBV5-4 to TRBJ2-5; D gene uncertain. Between the trimmed V and J ends, which lost 3 bases and 1 base, there was a span of 13 bases. Germline values: CDR1 SGHNT, CDR2 YYREEE (reference sequence). The CDR3 is 15 residues long. DNA for the CDR3: TGTGCCAGCAGCTCCCGGGTGACTGGCCAAGAGACCCAGTACTTC. This gives the protein CASSSRVTGQETQYF.